This note documents a single T cell receptor (beta chain) sequence. Its target is not known. The data stem from a study of CD8+ T cells in alopecia areata. General study results and limits: Compared with normal scalp, lesional scalp had higher clonality and more expanded CD8+ clones. It was less clear whether patients shared TCRs than it was in mice, possibly because of HLA.

Extracted from the samples, RNA was reverse transcribed into cDNA to serve as the sequencing template. TCRdb's table, derived via immunoSEQ multiplex PCR, lists solely in-frame clones and lacks some. The profile shows a few hundred thousand clones, roughly 56% of them singletons. CDR1 and CDR2 from the germline V gene are MNHEY and SMNVEV (reference sequence). This CDR3 comprises 15 residues. The ends were cut back, 3 bases at V and 2 bases at J, with 12 bases in the middle. PBMCs yielded sorted CD4+ and CD8+ T cells. The chain uses TRBV27 and TRBJ2-3, with no clear D. This TCR came from a human donor in good health. Sequencing input: CD8+ T cells sorted from blood. The CDR3 here is CASSFLSADTDTQYF. As DNA, the CDR3 is TGTGCCAGCAGTTTCCTCAGCGCGGACACAGATACGCAGTATTTT.